What follows describes a single TCR beta chain. Produced via immunoSEQ multiplex PCR; TCRdb's table is partial and in-frame only. The sample lists around 120,000 clones; around two thirds were seen once. The sample originates from a study of blood T cell repertoires in COVID-19. Study background: COVID-19 samples collected from the United States, Italy and Spain covered acute and convalescent phases.

The V gene's germline CDR1 is KGHSH and CDR2 LQKENI. V gave up 4 bases and J gave up 7 bases; unmatched junction bases: 3. The CDR3 is made up of 14 amino acids. The sequence came from a woman in her seventies with acute or convalescent COVID-19. V and J are TRBV18 and TRBJ1-4; 10 bases map to TRBD1. The sample comprised peripheral blood. CDR3 bases: TGTGCCAGCTCACGGGACAGGGGTGGTGAAAAACTGTTTTTT. It codes for CASSRDRGGEKLFF.